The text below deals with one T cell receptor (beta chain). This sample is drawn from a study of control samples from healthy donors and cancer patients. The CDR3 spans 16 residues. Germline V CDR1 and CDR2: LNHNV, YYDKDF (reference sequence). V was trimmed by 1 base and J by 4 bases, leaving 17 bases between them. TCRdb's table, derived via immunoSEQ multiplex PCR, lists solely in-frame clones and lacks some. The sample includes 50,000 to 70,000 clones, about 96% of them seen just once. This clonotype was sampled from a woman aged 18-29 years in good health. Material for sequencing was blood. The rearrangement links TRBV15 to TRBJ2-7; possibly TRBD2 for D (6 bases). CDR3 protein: CATSRVGIAAPYEQYF. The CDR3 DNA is TGTGCCACCAGCAGAGTTGGTATAGCGGCTCCATACGAGCAGTACTTC.